This T cell receptor (beta chain) was profiled in a study of blood T cell repertoires in COVID-19. Study at large: T cells, B-cell-depleted T cells, or PBMCs provided the cDNA or gDNA that served as material.

The CDR3 sequence is 15 residues long. V dropped 10 bases and J dropped 5 bases, with 23 bases sitting between them. Germline-derived CDR1 and CDR2 are MNHEY and SVGAGI. Assay: immunoSEQ multiplex PCR; the TCRdb copy retains only in-frame clones and omits some. The sample gives more than 200,000 clones, about 90% of which show up once; roughly 2.6% is in the top ten. What was sequenced was peripheral blood. The J gene is TRBJ1-1, the V gene TRBV6-5; tentative D call: TRBD1 (5 bases). This clonotype was sampled from a woman in her sixties or seventies with acute or convalescent COVID-19. CDR3: CATTRGSAGKTEAFF. In DNA, the CDR3 is TGTGCCACCACAAGGGGATCGGCAGGGAAGACTGAAGCTTTCTTT.